The next 32 T cell receptor beta chains were all read from a single sample in a study of blood T cell repertoires in COVID-19. Sequenced by immunoSEQ multiplex PCR; TCRdb stores in-frame clones only, minus some. The sample records tens of thousands of clones, roughly nine tenths being singletons. Sequenced material: peripheral blood. These receptors all come from a woman at least 80 years old with COVID-19, enrolled during active disease.

V is TRBV10-3 and J is TRBJ1-1; 7 bases map to TRBD1. CDR1 and CDR2 (germline): ENHRY, SYGVKD. CDR3 length: 16 residues. Trimming cost V 4 bases and J 2 bases; bases outside gene matches: 10. DNA for the CDR3: TGTGCCATCAGTGCTTACCGGGACAGCTTTAACACTGAAGCTTTCTTT. This translates into CAISAYRDSFNTEAFF.

The V call is TRBV30, the J call TRBJ2-2; D is unresolved. This CDR3 comprises 13 residues. V lost 3 bases and J 3 bases, leaving 8 bases between the germline ends. Germline V gives CDR1 GTSNPN, CDR2 SVGIG (reference sequence). The CDR3 here is CAWSFRYTGELFF. Written as DNA, the CDR3 is TGTGCCTGGAGCTTCAGATACACCGGGGAGCTGTTTTTT.

The J gene is TRBJ1-2, the V gene TRBV7-2; 9 bases are a match to TRBD1. The germline V gene has CDR1 SGHTA and CDR2 FQGNSA. After removal of 3 bases from V and 4 bases from J, the junction contained 3 bases not matched to a gene. The CDR3 has 14 residues. CDR3 loop: CASSLGTGPYGYTF. DNA for the CDR3: TGTGCCAGCAGCTTGGGGACAGGGCCCTATGGCTACACCTTC.

The chain is built from TRBV3-1 (or the pseudogene TRBV3-2) and TRBJ2-6; 8 nucleotides agree with TRBD1. This CDR3 is built from 16 residues. Germline values: CDR1 LGHDT, CDR2 YNNKEL (reference sequence). After removal of 0 bases from V and 2 bases from J, the junction contained 0 bases not matched to a gene. The CDR3 bases are TGTGCCAGCAGCCAAGAACAGGGGGCTGGGGCCAACGTCCTGACTTTC. It codes for CASSQEQGAGANVLTF.

The rearrangement links TRBV9 to TRBJ2-7; tentative D call: TRBD2 (5 bases). The CDR3 runs 14 residues. Between the trimmed V and J ends, which lost 0 bases and 2 bases, there was a span of 9 bases. The germline V gene encodes CDR1 SGDLS and CDR2 YYNGEE. The CDR3: CASSVGEGAYEQYF. The CDR3 DNA follows: TGTGCCAGCAGCGTAGGTGAGGGTGCCTACGAGCAGTACTTC.

V is TRBV2 and J is TRBJ2-5; 12 bases map to TRBD2. CDR3 length: 16 residues. From germline, CDR1 is SNHLY and CDR2 FYNNEI. With V trimmed by 2 bases and J by 2 bases, 3 bases remained unmatched. CDR3 nucleotides: TGTGCCAGCAGTGAATCACTAGCGGGGGGACAAGAGACCCAGTACTTC. This encodes CASSESLAGGQETQYF.

The gene calls are TRBV12-3 or TRBV12-4 and TRBJ1-3, with D possibly matching TRBD1 (5 bases). V gave up 5 bases and J gave up 4 bases, with 9 bases separating them. CDR3 length equals 13 residues. The DNA of the CDR3 is TGTGCCAGCAGTCCAGGGTTAGGAAACACCATATATTTT. Its translation is CASSPGLGNTIYF.

The chain links TRBV5-1 to TRBJ2-7; tentatively, D is TRBD2 (5 bases). Germline V lookup: CDR1 SGHRS, CDR2 YFSETQ. This CDR3 region has 14 residues. V was clipped by 1 base and J by 3 bases, with 11 bases between them. The CDR3 loop reads CASSLIPGNYEQYF. Here the CDR3 DNA reads TGCGCCAGCAGCTTGATTCCGGGAAACTACGAGCAGTACTTC.

The chain has TRBV30 and TRBJ2-2; perhaps TRBD2 as D (6 bases). The CDR3 runs to 14 residues. CDR1 and CDR2 from the germline V gene are GTSNPN and SVGIG (reference sequence). DNA of the CDR3: TGTGCTCGAAGGGGACTTTCGAACACCGGGGAGCTGTTTTTT. It codes for CARRGLSNTGELFF.

This clone was seen just once. This chain joins TRBV5-5 and TRBJ1-3, with D unresolved. The CDR3 contains 15 residues. Per the germline V gene, CDR1 is SGHKS and CDR2 is YYEKEE (reference sequence). With 0 bases removed from V and 2 bases from J, the gap between germline ends came to 9 bases. In nucleotides, the CDR3 is TGTGCCAGCAGCTTGGAGGCAGGTGCTGGAAACACCATATATTTT. Translating it yields CASSLEAGAGNTIYF.

In this sample, this clone turned up a few times. This chain connects TRBV10-3 to TRBJ1-2; 7 positions agree with TRBD1. J was trimmed by 4 bases and V by 2 bases; bases with no gene match: 1. CDR3 length: 13 amino acids. CDR1 and CDR2 (germline): ENHRY, SYGVKD. Here the CDR3 reads CAISEGTAYGYTF. DNA of the CDR3: TGTGCCATCAGTGAGGGGACAGCCTATGGCTACACCTTC.

The CDR3 spells CASSVGLGPGNIQYF. For the CDR3, the DNA is TGTGCCAGCAGCGTAGGTCTGGGGCCGGGAAACATTCAGTACTTC. V usage is TRBV9 and J usage is TRBJ2-4; tentatively, D is TRBD1 (5 bases). The V and J ends lost 0 bases and 6 bases respectively, with 13 bases between them. The CDR3 spans 15 residues. CDR1 SGDLS and CDR2 YYNGEE come from the germline V gene.

The chain carries TRBV2 and TRBJ1-4, with 7 bases lining up with TRBD1. Germline assignment: CDR1 SNHLY and CDR2 FYNNEI. The CDR3 is 14 residues long. J lost 8 bases, V lost 6 bases, and 9 bases had no gene match. CDR3 in amino acids: CASSRTGFREKLFF. CDR3 nucleotides: TGTGCCAGCAGCCGGACAGGTTTTAGGGAAAAACTGTTTTTT.

This chain links TRBV2 with TRBJ2-3, with D possibly TRBD1 on 5 matching bases. Germline CDR1 reads SNHLY; CDR2 reads FYNNEI. The ends were cut back, 4 bases at V and 6 bases at J, with 11 bases in the middle. The CDR3 covers 13 residues. CDR3 coding DNA: TGTGCCAGCAGTGCCGGACACCTCGATACGCAGTATTTT. This encodes CASSAGHLDTQYF.

The chain recombines TRBV27 with TRBJ2-1; TRBD1 aligns across 10 bases. CDR3 length equals 13 residues. Germline CDR1 reads MNHEY; CDR2 reads SMNVEV (reference sequence). Trimming took 7 bases from V and 9 from J; bases not matched to a gene: 6. The CDR3 DNA reads as TGTGCCAGCAATAGGGACAGGGGCCGTGAGCAGTTCTTC. Protein: CASNRDRGREQFF.

The chain combines TRBV18 with TRBJ1-1; TRBD1 matches at 8 bases. The ends lost 2 bases at V and 3 bases at J; junction bases unmatched: 11. CDR1 is KGHSH, CDR2 LQKENI, per germline. There are 17 residues in the CDR3. The CDR3 loop reads CASSPSLRTGTDTEAFF. In DNA form, the CDR3 reads TGTGCCAGCTCACCATCACTTCGGACAGGGACAGACACTGAAGCTTTCTTT.

The chain is built from TRBV27 and TRBJ2-7; 7 positions agree with TRBD1. In germline, CDR1 is MNHEY, CDR2 SMNVEV (reference sequence). The CDR3 runs to 13 residues. Trimming at V came to 8 bases and at J to 3 bases, leaving 7 bases not matched to a gene. CDR3 loop: CASGETGYYEQYF. For the CDR3, the DNA is TGTGCCAGCGGAGAGACAGGGTACTACGAGCAGTACTTC.

The rearrangement joins TRBV11-1 to TRBJ1-1; weak D call: TRBD1 (6 bases). Germline V gene data show CDR1 as SGHAT and CDR2 as FQDESV (reference sequence). V was trimmed by 6 bases and J by 6 bases, leaving 14 bases between them. The CDR3 sequence is 13 residues long. The CDR3 here is CASSVSGGPEAFF. DNA for the CDR3: TGTGCCAGCAGTGTCTCGGGGGGCCCTGAAGCTTTCTTT.

The chain links TRBV10-2 to TRBJ1-3, with D perhaps matching TRBD1 (6 bases). The CDR3 spans 15 residues. The germline CDR1 and CDR2 sequences are WSHSY and SAAADI. Trimming left V 6 bases short and J 0 bases short, with 12 bases between. The CDR3 sequence is CASSPGASSGNTIYF. The CDR3, as DNA: TGCGCCAGCAGCCCAGGGGCGAGCTCTGGAAACACCATATATTTT.

V is TRBV5-1 and J is TRBJ2-7, with D tentatively TRBD1 (6 bases). This CDR3 spans 15 amino acids. The ends were cut back, 4 bases at V and 1 base at J, with 15 bases in the middle. Per germline, CDR1 SGHRS and CDR2 YFSETQ. The CDR3 loop is CASSLGGTGSYEQYF. The CDR3 coding sequence is TGCGCCAGCAGCCTCGGAGGCACAGGGTCCTACGAGCAGTACTTC.

V usage is TRBV4-1 and J usage is TRBJ1-2, with 8 bases fitting TRBD1. Germline lookup yields CDR1 MGHRA and CDR2 YSYEKL. The CDR3 length is 13 residues. The V gene end was trimmed by 3 bases and the J gene end by 7 bases; junction bases not matched to a gene: 4. The CDR3 DNA is TGCGCCAGCAGCCATAGACAGGGGACTGGCTACACCTTC. Translating gives CASSHRQGTGYTF.

V is TRBV6-6 and J is TRBJ2-7; D might be TRBD1 (7 bases). CDR3 length equals 14 residues. Trimming cost V 0 bases and J 7 bases, with 13 bases left between them. Germline CDR1 MNHNY, CDR2 SVGAGI (reference sequence). This CDR3 is CASSYSEGAGEQYF. The CDR3 DNA reads TGTGCCAGCAGTTACTCAGAGGGGGCGGGGGAGCAGTACTTC.

The chain carries TRBV6-1 and TRBJ1-3, with 8 bases that match TRBD1. J was trimmed by 4 bases and V by 0 bases; bases with no gene match: 2. This CDR3 region has 15 residues. CDR1 MNHNS and CDR2 SASEGT come from the germline V gene. Here the CDR3 reads CASSEAQGGGNTIYF. The CDR3 nucleotides read TGTGCCAGCAGTGAAGCACAGGGGGGAGGAAACACCATATATTTT.

This clone was recorded a few times. The V call is TRBV3-1 (or the pseudogene TRBV3-2), the J call TRBJ1-1; 7 positions agree with TRBD1. The CDR3 extends over 14 amino acids. CDR1 LGHDT and CDR2 YNNKEL come from the germline V gene (reference sequence). The V gene end was trimmed by 4 bases and the J gene end by 4 bases; junction bases not matched to a gene: 6. The CDR3, as DNA: TGTGCCAGCAGCCGCCGACAGGGTGGCACTGAAGCTTTCTTT. Its protein is CASSRRQGGTEAFF.

The genes are TRBV15 and TRBJ1-3, with a possible D match to TRBD1 (5 bases). The V end was cut by 0 bases, the J end by 3 bases, with 6 bases between. CDR3 length: 14 residues. Germline V gene sequence: CDR1 LNHNV, CDR2 YYDKDF (reference sequence). The CDR3 loop reads CATSREGVGNTIYF. DNA of the CDR3: TGTGCCACCAGCAGAGAAGGGGTTGGAAACACCATATATTTT.

This clone was seen a few times. V is TRBV9 and J is TRBJ1-1; 9 nucleotides line up with TRBD1. Losses at the gene ends were 4 bases for V and 1 base for J; bases not matched to a gene: 5. Germline CDR1 reads SGDLS; CDR2 reads YYNGEE. This CDR3 comprises 15 residues. The CDR3 is CASSYEGQGNTEAFF. CDR3 in DNA: TGTGCCAGCAGCTATGAGGGACAGGGGAACACTGAAGCTTTCTTT.

The chain links TRBV2 to TRBJ1-6; D not certain. Germline V gene lookup returns CDR1 SNHLY and CDR2 FYNNEI. There are 14 residues in the CDR3. With 4 bases removed from V and 9 bases from J, the gap between germline ends came to 13 bases. CDR3 residues: CASSAGSTGSPLHF. CDR3 bases: TGTGCCAGCAGTGCGGGATCTACCGGTTCACCCCTCCACTTT.

The J gene is TRBJ2-3, the V gene TRBV7-9; tentatively, D is TRBD1 (5 bases). The CDR3 has 15 residues. CDR1 and CDR2 from the germline V gene are SEHNR and FQNEAQ (reference sequence). V shed 4 bases and J shed 3 bases, with 14 bases lying between them. The CDR3 region has the DNA TGTGCCAGCAGCTACCCCAGGGCGCGAACAGATACGCAGTATTTT. It codes for CASSYPRARTDTQYF.

The rearrangement joins TRBV25-1 to TRBJ1-2; 7 nucleotides line up with TRBD1. Germline V CDR1 and CDR2: MGHDK, SYGVNS. J lost 5 bases, V lost 2 bases, and 8 bases had no gene match. CDR3 length: 15 residues. Here the CDR3 reads CASSERGGVIYGYTF. CDR3 nucleotide sequence: TGTGCCAGCAGTGAACGAGGGGGCGTAATTTATGGCTACACCTTC.

This clone was recorded a few times. The genes are TRBV7-2 and TRBJ1-5; D gene uncertain. Germline CDR1 SGHTA, CDR2 FQGNSA. The CDR3 spans 13 residues. The germline V and J ends were trimmed by 4 bases and 7 bases, with 11 bases remaining between them. The CDR3 DNA is TGTGCCAGCAGCTCCGGACGGGAGCAGCCCCAGCATTTT. It is translated as CASSSGREQPQHF. The full variable domain, completed using reference TRBV7-2 and TRBJ1-5, is GAGVSQSPSNKVTEKGKDVELRCDPISGHTALYWYRQSLGQGLEFLIYFQGNSAPDKSGLPSDRFSAERTGGSVSTLTIQRTQQEDSAVYLCASSSGREQPQHFGDGTRLSIL.

The chain employs TRBV30 and TRBJ2-2; no clear D gene. Trimming took off 5 bases at V and 8 bases at J, with 6 bases between the two ends. Germline CDR1 is GTSNPN and CDR2 is SVGIG (reference sequence). The CDR3 contains 10 residues. The CDR3 is CAWASGELFF. CDR3 coding DNA: TGTGCCTGGGCCTCTGGGGAGCTGTTTTTT. Drawing the rest from reference TRBV30 and TRBJ2-2, the complete variable domain is SQTIHQWPATLVQPVGSPLSLECTVEGTSNPNLYWYRQAAGRGLQLLFYSVGIGQISSEVPQNLSASRPQDRQFILSSKKLLLSDSGFYLCAWASGELFFGEGSRLTVL.

The chain uses TRBV2 and TRBJ1-5; D unresolved. This CDR3 region has 16 residues. The germline V and J ends were trimmed by 5 bases and 4 bases, with 18 bases remaining between them. CDR1 SNHLY and CDR2 FYNNEI come from the germline V gene. CDR3 residues: CASSSAGIGENQPQHF. The CDR3 DNA reads as TGTGCCAGCAGTTCCGCGGGGATTGGGGAGAATCAGCCCCAGCATTTT.